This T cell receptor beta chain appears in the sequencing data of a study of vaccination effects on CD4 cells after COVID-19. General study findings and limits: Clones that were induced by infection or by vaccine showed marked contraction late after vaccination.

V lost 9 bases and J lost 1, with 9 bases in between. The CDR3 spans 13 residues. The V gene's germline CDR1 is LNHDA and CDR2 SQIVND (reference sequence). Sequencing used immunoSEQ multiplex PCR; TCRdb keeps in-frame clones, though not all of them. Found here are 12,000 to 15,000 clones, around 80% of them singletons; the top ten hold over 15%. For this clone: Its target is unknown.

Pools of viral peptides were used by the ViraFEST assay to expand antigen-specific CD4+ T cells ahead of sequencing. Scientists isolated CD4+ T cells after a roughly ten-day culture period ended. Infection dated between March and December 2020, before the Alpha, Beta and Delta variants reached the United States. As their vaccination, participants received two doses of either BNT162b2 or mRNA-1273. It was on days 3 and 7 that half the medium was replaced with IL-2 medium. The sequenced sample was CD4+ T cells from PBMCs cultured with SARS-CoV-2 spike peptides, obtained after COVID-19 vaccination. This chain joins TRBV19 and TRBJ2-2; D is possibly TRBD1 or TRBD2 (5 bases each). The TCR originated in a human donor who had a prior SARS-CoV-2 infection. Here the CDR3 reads CASGTVNTGELFF. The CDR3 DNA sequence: TGTGCCAGCGGGACGGTGAACACCGGGGAGCTGTTTTTT. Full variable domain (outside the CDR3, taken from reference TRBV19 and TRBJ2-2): DGGITQSPKYLFRKEGQNVTLSCEQNLNHDAMYWYRQDPGQGLRLIYYSQIVNDFQKGDIAEGYSVSREKKESFPLTVTSAQKNPTAFYLCASGTVNTGELFFGEGSRLTVL.